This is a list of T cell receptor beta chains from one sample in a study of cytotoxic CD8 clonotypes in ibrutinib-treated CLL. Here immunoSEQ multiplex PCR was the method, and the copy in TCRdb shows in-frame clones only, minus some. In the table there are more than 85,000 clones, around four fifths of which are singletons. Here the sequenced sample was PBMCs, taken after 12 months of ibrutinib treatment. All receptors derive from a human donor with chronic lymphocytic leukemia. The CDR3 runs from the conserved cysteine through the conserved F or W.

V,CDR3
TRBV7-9,CASSLQGNTIYF
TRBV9,CASSVVMADEQFF
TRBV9,CASSATGADSPLHF
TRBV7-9,CASSTRDSWGYTF
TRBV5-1,CASSLDGASGNTIYF
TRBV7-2,CASSPDRGTPSGYTF
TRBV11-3,CASSSGGVTAGELFF
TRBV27,CASSSGQGNYEQYF
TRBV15,CATSRASAFQETQYF
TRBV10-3,CAISEPFSPLHF
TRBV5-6,CASSLERGTYGYTF
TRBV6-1,CASSLTSGGETQYF
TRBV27,CASSEYTGELFF